This paragraph reports one T cell receptor beta chain. The target antigen is unknown. The data derive from a study of T cells after yellow fever vaccination. Study-wide findings and caveats: The secondary response showed a weaker magnitude and a faster peak, day 5 versus 15. Shared CD4/CD8 clonotypes were a small share, likely from convergent recombination. Contamination of FACS-sorted repertoires by abundant clonotypes from the bulk population could occur.

This CDR3 has 15 amino acids. Germline CDR1 reads LNHDA; CDR2 reads SQIVND (reference sequence). V lost 7 bases and J lost 4, with 17 bases in between. In making TCR cDNA, 5'RACE template switching added a universal primer site and UMIs to it. Using its own MiXCR run on the 5' RACE reads, TCRdb lists one record per CDR3 protein. The sample records approximately 600,000 distinct CDR3 sequences, roughly an eighth being singletons. The material sequenced was PBMCs, taken on the day of the yellow fever booster vaccination. This clonotype was obtained from a man aged 25-45 years who received the YFV17D yellow fever vaccine. The chain carries TRBV19 and TRBJ2-1; weak D call: TRBD2 (5 bases). CDR3 sequence: CASNNGQRRYNEQFF. DNA for the CDR3: TGTGCCAGTAACAATGGGCAGCGGAGGTACAATGAGCAGTTCTTC.